The 23 T cell receptor beta chains presented below share a single source sample, sequenced in a study of cytomegalovirus exposure and HLA in healthy donors. The study ran its PCR with 60 Vbeta and 13 Jbeta primers. Method: immunoSEQ multiplex PCR; TCRdb's copy keeps in-frame clones and lacks some. The ten top clones account for 2% to 2.5%, within a sample of 100,000 to 150,000 clones. The specimen sequenced was PBMCs. These receptor sequences come from a man aged 40-50 years in good health and CMV-seronegative.

The J gene is TRBJ1-2, the V gene TRBV28, with D possibly being TRBD1 (6 bases). Germline loops: CDR1 MDHEN, CDR2 SYDVKM. The CDR3 loop spans 17 amino acids. V was pared by 6 bases and J by 2 bases, with 22 bases between. In nucleotides, the CDR3 is TGTGCCAGCAGCTCAACCGGCGGGGGGGCGAAGAACTATGGCTACACCTTC. It codes for CASSSTGGGAKNYGYTF.

The J gene is TRBJ1-5, the V gene TRBV27; the D is unclear. The CDR3 is made up of 19 amino acids. V lost 1 base and J lost 5, with 24 bases in between. Germline CDR1 and CDR2: MNHEY and SMNVEV (reference sequence). The CDR3 protein is CASSLYFSGEVVRDQPQHF. CDR3 sequence (DNA): TGTGCCAGCAGTTTATACTTTTCCGGGGAGGTCGTGAGGGATCAGCCCCAGCATTTT.

The J gene is TRBJ2-7, the V gene TRBV5-4; D may be TRBD2 (5 bases). CDR1 SGHNT and CDR2 YYREEE come from the germline V gene (reference sequence). Trimming removed 4 bases from V and 2 bases from J, with 10 bases in between. This CDR3 contains 13 residues. The CDR3 spells CASSPDGTYEQYF. In DNA, the CDR3 is TGTGCCAGCAGCCCGGACGGGACCTACGAGCAGTACTTC.

The chain carries TRBV11-2 and TRBJ1-2, with D possibly being TRBD1 (5 bases). Germline-derived CDR1 and CDR2 are SGHAT and FQNNGV. The V and J ends lost 0 bases and 7 bases respectively, with 24 bases between them. This CDR3 comprises 18 residues. The CDR3, as DNA: TGTGCCAGCAGCTTAGATTTGGGGCTGACTGACAGAAAGGGTGGCTACACCTTC. Its translation is CASSLDLGLTDRKGGYTF.

The chain has TRBV9 and TRBJ1-2, with a possible D match to TRBD1 (6 bases). The V and J ends lost 4 bases and 3 bases respectively, with 16 bases between them. CDR3 length equals 15 residues. CDR1 SGDLS and CDR2 YYNGEE come from the germline V gene. The CDR3 region has the DNA TGTGCCAGCAGCTCCTCGAGGGGGAGTGACTATGGCTACACCTTC. This encodes CASSSSRGSDYGYTF.

The V and J genes are TRBV19 and TRBJ1-5; D not resolved. V was trimmed by 5 bases and J by 1 base, leaving 9 bases between them. Germline assignment: CDR1 LNHDA and CDR2 SQIVND (reference sequence). CDR3 length: 14 residues. CDR3 bases: TGTGCCAGTAGTGGTCGACAAAGCAATCAGCCCCAGCATTTT. Protein product: CASSGRQSNQPQHF.

The chain combines TRBV7-2 with TRBJ2-7; D unresolved. The germline V and J ends were trimmed by 1 base and 2 bases, with 15 bases remaining between them. The CDR3 is 16 residues long. Per the germline V gene, CDR1 is SGHTA and CDR2 is FQGNSA. The CDR3 region is CASSLDIRLDTYEQYF. Written as DNA, the CDR3 is TGTGCCAGCAGCTTAGATATTAGACTCGATACCTACGAGCAGTACTTC.

The chain carries TRBV29-1 and TRBJ2-5, with D tentatively TRBD1 (5 bases). The J call could be wrong; TRBJ2-7 is a better fit for the DNA end. Germline V gene lookup returns CDR1 SQVTM and CDR2 ANQGSEA. The CDR3 is 12 residues long. CDR3 coding DNA: TGCAGCGTTGAGAGCCAGGGTGGCGAGCAGTACTTC. This translates into CSVESQGGEQYF.

V gene TRBV10-3 combines with J gene TRBJ1-1; weak D call: TRBD1 (6 bases). Germline V lookup: CDR1 ENHRY, CDR2 SYGVKD. Trimming stripped 6 bases from V and 3 bases from J, with 14 bases between. The CDR3 contains 14 residues. For the CDR3, the DNA is TGTGCCATCAGCGCACAGGGTTGGGACACTGAAGCTTTCTTT. This codes for CAISAQGWDTEAFF.

In regard to this clone: Compared with germline, one end of the junction differs, possibly owing to a read error. The chain links TRBV6-1 to TRBJ1-1; 8 bases agree with TRBD1. Germline V gives CDR1 MNHNS, CDR2 SASEGT. CDR3 length equals 17 residues. In nucleotides, the CDR3 is TGTGCCAGCAGTGCCAGGGACAGGAAGACTTTGAATACTGAAGCTTTCTTT. Translated, it gives CASSARDRKTLNTEAFF.

The chain links TRBV2 to TRBJ1-5, with D perhaps matching TRBD1 (5 bases). The CDR3 length is 14 residues. Trimming removed 9 bases from V and 0 bases from J, with 12 bases in between. The germline V gene has CDR1 SNHLY and CDR2 FYNNEI. The CDR3 region has the DNA TGTGCCAGTTCAGGGATTTATAGCAATCAGCCCCAGCATTTT. Amino acid sequence: CASSGIYSNQPQHF.

This chain connects TRBV7-3 to TRBJ1-1, with 7 nucleotides matching TRBD1. CDR1 and CDR2 from the germline V gene are SGHTA and FQGTGA. Germline trimming cut 5 bases from V and 4 bases from J; bases unmatched to any gene: 7. The CDR3 sequence is 14 residues long. The CDR3 DNA sequence: TGTGCCAGCAGCCGTGACAGGGCGGGCACTGAAGCTTTCTTT. Translated: CASSRDRAGTEAFF.

Notes on this clone: Within the sample, other DNA sequences also encode this same CDR3. The chain recombines TRBV7-6 with TRBJ2-7, with TRBD2 identical over 9 bases. J lost 4 bases, V lost 5 bases, and 12 bases had no gene match. The CDR3 covers 16 residues. Per the germline V gene, CDR1 is SGHVS and CDR2 is FNYEAQ. The DNA of the CDR3 is TGTGCCAGCAGCCGCATAACGGCTAGCGGGAAATACGAGCAGTACTTC. This sequence encodes CASSRITASGKYEQYF. Variable domain in full (rest from reference TRBV7-6 and TRBJ2-7): GAGVSQSPRYKVTKRGQDVALRCDPISGHVSLYWYRQALGQGPEFLTYFNYEAQQDKSGLPNDRFSAERPEGSISTLTIQRTEQRDSAMYRCASSRITASGKYEQYFGPGTRLTVT.

V is TRBV19 and J is TRBJ1-1; D remains unclear. Germline V gene sequence: CDR1 LNHDA, CDR2 SQIVND (reference sequence). V was pared by 3 bases and J by 1 base, with 9 bases between. The CDR3 is made up of 14 amino acids. The DNA of the CDR3 is TGTGCCAGTAGTATGTCTGTAGAGAACACTGAAGCTTTCTTT. It translates to CASSMSVENTEAFF.

The V and J genes are TRBV6-1 and TRBJ2-5, with 15 bases that match TRBD2. Gene TRBJ2-7 matches the end of the DNA better, so the J call may be wrong. Germline CDR1 reads MNHNS; CDR2 reads SASEGT. The CDR3 length is 18 residues. In DNA form, the CDR3 reads TGTGCCAGCAGTGAATTTTGGGGACTAGCGGGAGGATTCTACGAGCAGTACTTC. This translates into CASSEFWGLAGGFYEQYF.

The chain combines TRBV28 with TRBJ2-2, with D possibly TRBD2 on 5 matching bases. The germline CDR1 and CDR2 sequences are MDHEN and SYDVKM. The length of the CDR3 is 14 residues. V was pared by 5 bases and J by 4 bases, with 11 bases between. CDR3 coding DNA: TGTGCCAGCAGTCGTTCGGGGTCCACCGGGGAGCTGTTTTTT. Its translation: CASSRSGSTGELFF. Variable domain in full (rest from reference TRBV28 and TRBJ2-2): DVKVTQSSRYLVKRTGEKVFLECVQDMDHENMFWYRQDPGLGLRLIYFSYDVKMKEKGDIPEGYSVSREKKERFSLILESASTNQTSMYLCASSRSGSTGELFFGEGSRLTVL.

The V and J genes are TRBV25-1 and TRBJ2-5, with a weak D call TRBD1 (5 bases). There are 15 residues in the CDR3. Trimming took 1 base from V and 2 from J, leaving 11 bases between them. Germline V gives CDR1 MGHDK, CDR2 SYGVNS. CDR3 in DNA: TGTGCCAGCAGTGAATTCGGCAGGGAACAAGAGACCCAGTACTTC. Translation gives CASSEFGREQETQYF. The whole variable domain, remainder taken from reference TRBV25-1 and TRBJ2-5, is EADIYQTPRYLVIGTGKKITLECSQTMGHDKMYWYQQDPGMELHLIHYSYGVNSTEKGDLSSESTVSRIRTEHFPLTLESARPSHTSQYLCASSEFGREQETQYFGPGTRLLVL.

The chain employs TRBV9 and TRBJ2-4; 7 bases are a match to TRBD2. The CDR3 contains 17 residues. Germline assignment: CDR1 SGDLS and CDR2 YYNGEE. Trimming at V came to 0 bases and at J to 0 bases, leaving 6 bases not matched to a gene. CDR3: CASSVGAGELAKNIQYF. CDR3 bases: TGTGCCAGCAGCGTAGGGGCGGGAGAGCTAGCCAAAAACATTCAGTACTTC. Full variable domain (remainder filled in from reference TRBV9 and TRBJ2-4): DSGVTQTPKHLITATGQRVTLRCSPRSGDLSVYWYQQSLDQGLQFLIQYYNGEERAKGNILERFSAQQFPDLHSELNLSSLELGDSALYFCASSVGAGELAKNIQYFGAGTRLSVL.

J is TRBJ2-1 and V is TRBV11-2, with TRBD2 matching over 12 bases. The germline CDR1 and CDR2 sequences are SGHAT and FQNNGV. The CDR3 has 17 residues. V was clipped by 2 bases and J by 8 bases; unmatched bases: 10. CDR3 sequence reads: CASSLRLAGGPGYEQFF. DNA of the CDR3: TGTGCCAGCAGCTTAAGGCTAGCGGGAGGGCCCGGCTATGAGCAGTTCTTC.

The chain uses TRBV5-6 and TRBJ2-2; the match to TRBD1 covers 9 bases. J lost 3 bases, V lost 8 bases, and 5 bases had no gene match. Germline V lookup: CDR1 SGHDT, CDR2 YYEEEE. The CDR3 has 14 residues. In nucleotides, the CDR3 is TGTGCCAGTGAACAGGGGGCATACACCGGGGAGCTGTTTTTT. Its translation: CASEQGAYTGELFF.

The chain uses TRBV2 and TRBJ1-1; TRBD1 matches 8 bases. Germline V lookup: CDR1 SNHLY, CDR2 FYNNEI. V lost 2 bases to trimming and J lost 5 bases; unmatched junction nucleotides: 4. The CDR3 totals 14 residues. The CDR3 bases are TGTGCCAGCAGTGAACAGGGGGCGAAAACTGAAGCTTTCTTT. This gives the protein CASSEQGAKTEAFF.

The rearrangement joins TRBV4-3 to TRBJ2-7, with 9 bases matching TRBD1. The germline CDR1 and CDR2 sequences are LGHNA and YSLEER. The J segment lost 3 bases and the V segment lost 1 base, leaving 4 bases of the junction unmatched. This CDR3 spans 15 amino acids. The CDR3 region is CASSQGTGADYEQYF. In DNA form, the CDR3 reads TGCGCCAGCAGCCAAGGGACAGGGGCAGACTACGAGCAGTACTTC.

This chain joins TRBV30 and TRBJ1-2; TRBD1 is a possible D gene (5 bases). This CDR3 spans 13 amino acids. Germline V gene lookup returns CDR1 GTSNPN and CDR2 SVGIG (reference sequence). The CDR3 bases are TGTGCACAGGACCGACAGTCCCCCTATGGCTACACCTTC. Amino acid sequence: CAQDRQSPYGYTF.